This T cell receptor beta chain was identified in a study of PD-1 blockade in classical Hodgkin lymphoma. Background on the study: Nivolumab was administered to patients intravenously at 3 mg/kg every 2 weeks.

Of note for this clone: The target antigen is unknown.

Here immunoSEQ multiplex PCR was the method, and the copy in TCRdb shows in-frame clones only, minus some. In the table there are roughly 100,000 clones, more than 85% of which are singletons. All patients relapsed after autologous stem cell transplantation, and brentuximab vedotin exposure varied. Study-level points and caveats: Patients newly diagnosed and complete responders had comparable baseline diversity.

The CDR3 is made up of 19 amino acids. Germline V gives CDR1 KGHSH, CDR2 LQKENI. V gave up 2 bases and J gave up 1 base, with 20 bases separating them. This TCR came from a human donor with classical Hodgkin lymphoma. The chain combines TRBV18 with TRBJ2-2; D gene unclear. The specimen was peripheral blood mononuclear cells (PBMCs), collected before the second cycle of nivolumab. Here the CDR3 DNA reads TGTGCCAGCTCACCATCTCTTACAGCTAGGCTGAAGAACACCGGGGAGCTGTTTTTT. It yields the protein CASSPSLTARLKNTGELFF.